Listed here are 5 T cell receptor beta chains from one sample, sequenced in a study of immune evolution from preneoplasia to lung adenocarcinoma. Profiled with immunoSEQ multiplex PCR; TCRdb holds only in-frame clones, not every one. The table has thousands of clones, approximately 85% seen once. Sequencing input: FFPE minimally invasive lung adenocarcinoma tissue. Receptors originate from a person of 80 years or more with lung adenocarcinoma.

The chain uses TRBV27 and TRBJ2-7; D is possibly TRBD1 (6 bases). Trimming took 6 bases from V and 8 from J, leaving 14 bases between them. Germline V CDR1 and CDR2: MNHEY, SMNVEV (reference sequence). There are 12 residues in the CDR3. The DNA of the CDR3 is TGTGCCAGCAGCCGTAACCAGGGGCAGCAGTACTTC. This translates into CASSRNQGQQYF.

The rearrangement uses TRBV5-1 and TRBJ2-3, with D perhaps TRBD2 (6 bases). Germline V gene sequence: CDR1 SGHRS, CDR2 YFSETQ. Trimming shortened V by 4 bases and J by 4 bases, and 19 bases separated the two germline ends. This CDR3 region has 16 residues. The CDR3 DNA reads TGCGCCAGCAGCGAACTCGGGGGAGACTATGCAGATACGCAGTATTTT. Protein sequence: CASSELGGDYADTQYF.

The genes are TRBV29-1 and TRBJ2-1; D might be TRBD1 (6 bases). The CDR3 contains 13 residues. Germline values: CDR1 SQVTM, CDR2 ANQGSEA. Trimming took off 5 bases at V and 13 bases at J, with 21 bases between the two ends. The CDR3 loop reads CSVRTLTGLAQFF. The CDR3 nucleotides read TGCAGCGTTCGGACTCTGACAGGCCTGGCACAGTTCTTC.

The chain joins TRBV7-9 to TRBJ2-1; weak D call: TRBD1 (6 bases). This CDR3 spans 15 amino acids. Germline CDR1 reads SEHNR; CDR2 reads FQNEAQ (reference sequence). V lost 5 bases to trimming and J lost 7 bases, with 18 bases between them. Here the CDR3 DNA reads TGTGCCAGCAGCGAGACAATACAGGGAAGGAATGAGCAGTTCTTC. Protein: CASSETIQGRNEQFF.

The chain is built from TRBV5-1 and TRBJ2-7; the D is unclear. CDR3 length equals 15 residues. The ends were cut back, 2 bases at V and 4 bases at J, with 16 bases in the middle. Germline assignment: CDR1 SGHRS and CDR2 YFSETQ. The CDR3 nucleotides read TGCGCCAGCAGCTTTAACTGGGTATCCTCGTACGAGCAGTACTTC. Encoded protein: CASSFNWVSSYEQYF.